The 15 T cell receptor beta chains given below trace back to one sample, sequenced in a study of shared clonotypes between healthy human individuals. Profiled with immunoSEQ multiplex PCR; TCRdb holds only in-frame clones, not every one. The table lists more than 2,000,000 clones, about 92% of them singletons. Material for sequencing was naive CD4+ T cells sorted from blood. The subset: CD45RA+ positively selected. These receptors originate from a man in his late teens or twenties in good health.

The chain uses TRBV9 and TRBJ2-7; D may be TRBD2 (7 bases). This CDR3 is 13 amino acids long. V was clipped by 4 bases and J by 6 bases, with 14 bases between them. CDR1 is SGDLS, CDR2 YYNGEE, per germline. The CDR3 here is CASSPVGGAEQYF. CDR3 bases: TGTGCCAGCAGCCCCGTGGGGGGGGCCGAGCAGTACTTC.

The chain links TRBV19 to TRBJ1-5; D might be TRBD1 (5 bases). This CDR3 spans 18 amino acids. CDR1 and CDR2 (germline): LNHDA, SQIVND (reference sequence). Trimming cost V 6 bases and J 2 bases, with 23 bases left between them. The CDR3 is CASSQGTGSLSGNQPQHF. Written as DNA, the CDR3 is TGTGCCAGTAGCCAAGGGACGGGATCTTTGAGTGGCAATCAGCCCCAGCATTTT. Complete variable domain (other parts from reference TRBV19 and TRBJ1-5): DGGITQSPKYLFRKEGQNVTLSCEQNLNHDAMYWYRQDPGQGLRLIYYSQIVNDFQKGDIAEGYSVSREKKESFPLTVTSAQKNPTAFYLCASSQGTGSLSGNQPQHFGDGTRLSIL.

The CDR3 region is CASSPHREDNEKLFF. The CDR3 DNA follows: TGTGCCAGCAGCCCACACAGGGAGGATAATGAAAAACTGTTTTTT. This chain connects TRBV27 to TRBJ1-4, with TRBD1 as a possible D gene (6 bases). Germline V gene data show CDR1 as MNHEY and CDR2 as SMNVEV (reference sequence). This CDR3 is built from 15 residues. The ends were cut back, 6 bases at V and 4 bases at J, with 15 bases in the middle.

The V gene is TRBV30, the J gene TRBJ2-5; possibly TRBD1 for D (5 bases). V was pared by 4 bases and J by 3 bases, with 12 bases between. Germline CDR1 is GTSNPN and CDR2 is SVGIG (reference sequence). This CDR3 comprises 13 residues. This chain's CDR3 is CAWTGTTEETQYF. CDR3 DNA sequence: TGTGCCTGGACTGGTACGACAGAAGAGACCCAGTACTTC.

This clone has a single count. The chain links TRBV7-9 to TRBJ1-2, with D perhaps matching TRBD1 (5 bases). The V gene's germline CDR1 is SEHNR and CDR2 FQNEAQ (reference sequence). This CDR3 spans 14 amino acids. V was clipped by 1 base and J by 2 bases, with 8 bases between them. The CDR3, as DNA: TGTGCCAGCAGCTTAGTTCCAGGGAACTATGGCTACACCTTC. Translation gives CASSLVPGNYGYTF.

The genes are TRBV2 and TRBJ1-6; a possible D gene is TRBD1 (5 bases). The CDR3 has 14 residues. Germline assignment: CDR1 SNHLY and CDR2 FYNNEI. V gave up 2 bases and J gave up 9 bases, with 11 bases separating them. The CDR3 is CASSEQGWGSPLHF. The DNA of the CDR3 is TGTGCCAGCAGTGAACAGGGATGGGGTTCACCCCTCCACTTT.

The chain employs TRBV28 and TRBJ1-5; TRBD1 agrees at 12 bases. The germline V gene has CDR1 MDHEN and CDR2 SYDVKM. This CDR3 is built from 16 residues. V lost 4 bases and J lost 6; bases outside the gene matches: 7. The CDR3 protein is CASSSARDRGRQPQHF. CDR3 nucleotides: TGTGCCAGCAGTTCAGCCCGGGACAGGGGGCGTCAGCCCCAGCATTTT.

This chain links TRBV27 with TRBJ1-6, with D perhaps matching TRBD1 (5 bases). There are 16 residues in the CDR3. Trimming left V 2 bases short and J 7 bases short, with 15 bases between. Per germline, CDR1 MNHEY and CDR2 SMNVEV (reference sequence). CDR3 protein: CASSLIPRDENSPLHF. DNA for the CDR3: TGTGCCAGCAGTTTAATTCCGCGGGACGAAAATTCACCCCTCCACTTT.

The rearrangement links TRBV6-6 to TRBJ2-5; possibly TRBD1 for D (7 bases). CDR1 is MNHNY, CDR2 SVGAGI, per germline (reference sequence). The CDR3 runs 13 residues. The ends were cut back, 6 bases at V and 4 bases at J, with 12 bases in the middle. The CDR3: CASSQGGGETQYF. CDR3 bases: TGTGCCAGCAGCCAGGGGGGAGGAGAGACCCAGTACTTC.

This clone was seen only once. The V call is TRBV6-6, the J call TRBJ1-2, with 8 bases that match TRBD1. The CDR3 runs to 13 residues. In germline, CDR1 is MNHNY, CDR2 SVGAGI (reference sequence). Trimming cost V 5 bases and J 4 bases; bases outside gene matches: 3. The CDR3 bases are TGTGCCAGCAGTACGGGACAGGTCTATGGCTACACCTTC. Translated, it gives CASSTGQVYGYTF.

The rearrangement joins TRBV10-2 to TRBJ1-4; 8 bases agree with TRBD1. From germline, CDR1 is WSHSY and CDR2 SAAADI. After removal of 7 bases from V and 8 bases from J, the junction contained 6 bases not matched to a gene. The CDR3 runs 13 residues. CDR3 DNA sequence: TGCGCCAGCAAGAGGGGACAGGTAGAAAAACTGTTTTTT. Its protein is CASKRGQVEKLFF.

This chain connects TRBV5-1 to TRBJ2-5, with D perhaps TRBD2 (6 bases). The DNA matches TRBJ2-7 better at its end, which makes the J call doubtful. Germline V gene lookup returns CDR1 SGHRS and CDR2 YFSETQ. This CDR3 comprises 16 residues. CDR3 sequence: CASSSYQTSGSYEQYF. The DNA of the CDR3 is TGCGCCAGCAGCTCCTACCAGACTAGTGGCTCCTACGAGCAGTACTTC.

The chain couples TRBV5-4 to TRBJ2-5; weak D call: TRBD2 (6 bases). CDR3 length: 14 amino acids. Germline loops: CDR1 SGHNT, CDR2 YYREEE (reference sequence). With 4 bases removed from V and 4 bases from J, the gap between germline ends came to 14 bases. As DNA, the CDR3 is TGTGCCAGCAGCCGAGACGGAGGGTCAGAGACCCAGTACTTC. Its protein product is CASSRDGGSETQYF.

V is TRBV11-2 and J is TRBJ2-3; a possible D gene is TRBD2 (5 bases). The CDR3 covers 13 residues. Germline assignment: CDR1 SGHAT and CDR2 FQNNGV. Trimming pared 2 bases from V and 9 bases from J, leaving 12 bases between. CDR3 sequence (DNA): TGTGCCAGCAGCTTACTCACCTCGGGGACGCAGTATTTT. It yields the protein CASSLLTSGTQYF.

The genes are TRBV6-1 and TRBJ2-5, with a possible D match to TRBD1 (6 bases). The germline V and J ends were trimmed by 8 bases and 6 bases, with 13 bases remaining between them. Germline CDR1 MNHNS, CDR2 SASEGT. The CDR3 contains 12 residues. The CDR3 region has the DNA TGTGCCAGCGGTGGGCAGGGGAAGACCCAGTACTTC. Translation gives CASGGQGKTQYF.